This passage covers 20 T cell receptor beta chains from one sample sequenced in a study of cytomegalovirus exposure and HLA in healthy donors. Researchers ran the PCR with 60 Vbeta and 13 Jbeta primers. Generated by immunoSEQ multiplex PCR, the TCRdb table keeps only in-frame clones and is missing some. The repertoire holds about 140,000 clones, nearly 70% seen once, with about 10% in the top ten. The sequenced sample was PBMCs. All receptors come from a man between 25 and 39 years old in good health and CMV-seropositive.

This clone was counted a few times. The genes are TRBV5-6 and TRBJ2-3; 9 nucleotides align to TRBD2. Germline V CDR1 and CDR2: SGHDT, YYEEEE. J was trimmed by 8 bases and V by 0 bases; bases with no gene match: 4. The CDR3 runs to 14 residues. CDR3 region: CASSLAGAGGTQYF. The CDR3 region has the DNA TGTGCCAGCAGCTTGGCCGGAGCGGGGGGTACGCAGTATTTT.

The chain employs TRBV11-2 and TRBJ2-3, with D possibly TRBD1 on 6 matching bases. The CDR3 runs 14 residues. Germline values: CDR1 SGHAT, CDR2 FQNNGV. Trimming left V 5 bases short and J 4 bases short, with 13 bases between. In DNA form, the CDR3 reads TGTGCCAGCAGCCCCTCCAGGGGAGCAGATACGCAGTATTTT. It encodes CASSPSRGADTQYF.

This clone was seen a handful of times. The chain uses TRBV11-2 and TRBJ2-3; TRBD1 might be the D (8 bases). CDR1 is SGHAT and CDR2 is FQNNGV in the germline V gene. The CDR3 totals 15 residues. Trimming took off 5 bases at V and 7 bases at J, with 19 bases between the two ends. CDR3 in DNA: TGTGCCAGCAGCCCCGTAACAGGGGGGGTGAATACGCAGTATTTT. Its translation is CASSPVTGGVNTQYF.

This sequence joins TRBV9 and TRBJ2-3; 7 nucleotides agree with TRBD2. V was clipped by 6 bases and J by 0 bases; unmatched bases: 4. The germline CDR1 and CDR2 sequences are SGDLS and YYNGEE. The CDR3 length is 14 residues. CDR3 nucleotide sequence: TGTGCCAGCAAGCGGGAAGATAGCACAGATACGCAGTATTTT. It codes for CASKREDSTDTQYF.

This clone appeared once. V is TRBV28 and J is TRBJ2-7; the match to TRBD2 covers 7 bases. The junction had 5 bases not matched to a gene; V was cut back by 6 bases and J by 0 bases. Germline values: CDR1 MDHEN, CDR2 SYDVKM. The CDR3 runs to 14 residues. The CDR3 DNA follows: TGTGCCAGCAGATTAGCGGGCTACTCCTACGAGCAGTACTTC. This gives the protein CASRLAGYSYEQYF.

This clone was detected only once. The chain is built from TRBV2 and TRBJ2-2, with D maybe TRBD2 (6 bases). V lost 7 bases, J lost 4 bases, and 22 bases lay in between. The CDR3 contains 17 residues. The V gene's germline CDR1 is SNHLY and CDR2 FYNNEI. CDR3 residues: CASTKGRWGVRTGELFF. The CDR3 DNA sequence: TGTGCCAGCACCAAGGGGAGGTGGGGGGTTCGCACCGGGGAGCTGTTTTTT.

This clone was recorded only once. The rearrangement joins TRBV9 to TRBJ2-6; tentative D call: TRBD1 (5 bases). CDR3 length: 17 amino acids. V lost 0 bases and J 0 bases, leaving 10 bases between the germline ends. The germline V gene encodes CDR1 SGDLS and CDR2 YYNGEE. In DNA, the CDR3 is TGTGCCAGCAGCGTAGGGGCAGGGCGCTCTGGGGCCAACGTCCTGACTTTC. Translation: CASSVGAGRSGANVLTF.

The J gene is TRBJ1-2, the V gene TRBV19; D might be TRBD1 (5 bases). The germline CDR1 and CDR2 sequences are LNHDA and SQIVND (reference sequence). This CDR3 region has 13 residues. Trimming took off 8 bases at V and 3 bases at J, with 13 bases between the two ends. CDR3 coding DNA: TGTGCCAGTCGTCCCCAGGGCGACTATGGCTACACCTTC. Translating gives CASRPQGDYGYTF.

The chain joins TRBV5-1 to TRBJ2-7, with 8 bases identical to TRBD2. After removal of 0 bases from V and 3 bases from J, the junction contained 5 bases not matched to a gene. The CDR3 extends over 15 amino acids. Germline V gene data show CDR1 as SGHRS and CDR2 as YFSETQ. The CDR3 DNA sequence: TGCGCCAGCAGCTTGGCTAGCGGGTTGGACTACGAGCAGTACTTC. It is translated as CASSLASGLDYEQYF.

This CDR3 is CASQVSYEQYF. The CDR3 region has the DNA TGTGCCAGTCAGGTCTCCTACGAGCAGTACTTC. The rearrangement links TRBV11-2 to TRBJ2-7; D uncertain. The CDR3 contains 11 residues. Germline CDR1 SGHAT, CDR2 FQNNGV. With 9 bases removed from V and 0 bases from J, the gap between germline ends came to 6 bases.

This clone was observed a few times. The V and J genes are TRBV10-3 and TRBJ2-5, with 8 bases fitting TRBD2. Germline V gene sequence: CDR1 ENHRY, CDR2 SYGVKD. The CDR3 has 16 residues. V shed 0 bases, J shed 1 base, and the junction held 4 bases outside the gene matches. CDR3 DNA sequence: TGTGCCATCAGTGAGTCGCCAGCGGGGGCCCAAGAGACCCAGTACTTC. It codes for CAISESPAGAQETQYF.

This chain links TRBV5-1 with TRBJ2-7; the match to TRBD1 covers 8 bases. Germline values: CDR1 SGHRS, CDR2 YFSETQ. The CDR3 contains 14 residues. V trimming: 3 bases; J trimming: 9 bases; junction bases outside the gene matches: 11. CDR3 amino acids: CASSSGQGRLGQYF. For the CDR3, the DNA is TGCGCCAGCAGCTCCGGACAGGGCCGTCTTGGGCAGTACTTC.

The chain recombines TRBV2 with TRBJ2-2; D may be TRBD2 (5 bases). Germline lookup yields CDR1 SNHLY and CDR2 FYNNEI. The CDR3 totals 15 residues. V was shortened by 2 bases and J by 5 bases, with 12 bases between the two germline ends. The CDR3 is CASSETWTATGELFF. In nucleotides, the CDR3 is TGTGCCAGCAGTGAAACGTGGACTGCAACCGGGGAGCTGTTTTTT.

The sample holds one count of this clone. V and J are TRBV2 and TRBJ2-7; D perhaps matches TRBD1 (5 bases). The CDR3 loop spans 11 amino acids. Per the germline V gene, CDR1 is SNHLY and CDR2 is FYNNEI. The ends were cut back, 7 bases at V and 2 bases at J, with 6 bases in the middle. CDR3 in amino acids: CASTRAYEQYF. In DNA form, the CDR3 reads TGTGCCAGCACCAGGGCCTACGAGCAGTACTTC.

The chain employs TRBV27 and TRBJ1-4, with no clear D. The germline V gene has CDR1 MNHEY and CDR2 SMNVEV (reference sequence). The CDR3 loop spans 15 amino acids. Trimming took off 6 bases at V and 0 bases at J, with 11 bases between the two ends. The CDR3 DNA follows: TGTGCCAGCAGGCGGGGAATTGCAACTAATGAAAAACTGTTTTTT. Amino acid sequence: CASRRGIATNEKLFF.

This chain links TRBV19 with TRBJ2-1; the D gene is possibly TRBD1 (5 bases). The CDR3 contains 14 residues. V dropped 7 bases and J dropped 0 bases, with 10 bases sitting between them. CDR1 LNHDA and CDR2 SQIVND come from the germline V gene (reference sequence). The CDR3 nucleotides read TGTGCCAGTACCGGACATTCCTCCTACAATGAGCAGTTCTTC. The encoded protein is CASTGHSSYNEQFF.

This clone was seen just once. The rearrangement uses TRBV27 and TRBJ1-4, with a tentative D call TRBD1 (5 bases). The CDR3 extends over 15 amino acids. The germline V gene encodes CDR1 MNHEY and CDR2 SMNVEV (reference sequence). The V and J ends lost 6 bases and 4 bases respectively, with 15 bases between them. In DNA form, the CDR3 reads TGTGCCAGCAGGCTAAGACAGACTGGTAATGAAAAACTGTTTTTT. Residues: CASRLRQTGNEKLFF.

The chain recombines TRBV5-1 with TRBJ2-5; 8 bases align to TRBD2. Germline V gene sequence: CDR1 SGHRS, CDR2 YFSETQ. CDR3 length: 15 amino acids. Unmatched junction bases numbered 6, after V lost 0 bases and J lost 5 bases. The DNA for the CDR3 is TGCGCCAGCAGCTTGGGAGCGGGAGCGGCGGAGACCCAGTACTTC. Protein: CASSLGAGAAETQYF.

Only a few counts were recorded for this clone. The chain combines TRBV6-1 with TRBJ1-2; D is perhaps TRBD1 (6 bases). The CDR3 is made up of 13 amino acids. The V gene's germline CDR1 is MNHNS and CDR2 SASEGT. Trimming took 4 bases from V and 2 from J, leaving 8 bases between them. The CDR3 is CASSVGGNYGYTF. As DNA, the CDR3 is TGTGCCAGCAGTGTTGGGGGCAACTATGGCTACACCTTC.

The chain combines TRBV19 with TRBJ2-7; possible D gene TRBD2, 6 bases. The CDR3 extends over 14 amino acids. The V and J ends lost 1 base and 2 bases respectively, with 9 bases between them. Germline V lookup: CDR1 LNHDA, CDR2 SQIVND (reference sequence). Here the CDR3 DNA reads TGTGCCAGTAGTATAGGGGGGGATACCTACGAGCAGTACTTC. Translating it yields CASSIGGDTYEQYF.